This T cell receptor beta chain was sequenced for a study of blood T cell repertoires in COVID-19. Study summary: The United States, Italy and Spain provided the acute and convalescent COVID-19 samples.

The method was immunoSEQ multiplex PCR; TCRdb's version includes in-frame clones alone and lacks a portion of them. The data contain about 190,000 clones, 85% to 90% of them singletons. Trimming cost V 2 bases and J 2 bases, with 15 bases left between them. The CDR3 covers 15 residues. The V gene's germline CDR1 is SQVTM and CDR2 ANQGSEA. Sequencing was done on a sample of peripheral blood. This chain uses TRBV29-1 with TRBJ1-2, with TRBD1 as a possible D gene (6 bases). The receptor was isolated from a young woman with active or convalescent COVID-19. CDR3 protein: CSVEPRGNRNYGYTF. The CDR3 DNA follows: TGCAGCGTTGAACCCAGGGGCAACCGGAACTATGGCTACACCTTC. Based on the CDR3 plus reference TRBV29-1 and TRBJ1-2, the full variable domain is SAVISQKPSRDICQRGTSLTIQCQVDSQVTMMFWYRQQPGQSLTLIATANQGSEATYESGFVIDKFPISRPNLTFSTLTVSNMSPEDSSIYLCSVEPRGNRNYGYTFGSGTRLTVV.